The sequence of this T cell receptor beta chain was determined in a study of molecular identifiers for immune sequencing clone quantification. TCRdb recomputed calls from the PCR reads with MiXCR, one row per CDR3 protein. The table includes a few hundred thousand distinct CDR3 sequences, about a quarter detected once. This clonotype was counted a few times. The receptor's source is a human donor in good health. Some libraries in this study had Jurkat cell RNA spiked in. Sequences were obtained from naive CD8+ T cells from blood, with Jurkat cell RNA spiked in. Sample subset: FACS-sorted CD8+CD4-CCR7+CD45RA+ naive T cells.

As DNA, the CDR3 is TGTGCCAGCAGCCTTATTCAGGGACAGCCTGCCTCCTACGAGCAGTACTTC. It specifies CASSLIQGQPASYEQYF. This chain connects TRBV7-8 to TRBJ2-7; 7 bases fit TRBD1. This CDR3 has 17 amino acids. Per germline, CDR1 SGHVS and CDR2 FQNEAQ. With 5 bases clipped from V and 0 bases from J, the junction kept 13 bases outside the gene matches.